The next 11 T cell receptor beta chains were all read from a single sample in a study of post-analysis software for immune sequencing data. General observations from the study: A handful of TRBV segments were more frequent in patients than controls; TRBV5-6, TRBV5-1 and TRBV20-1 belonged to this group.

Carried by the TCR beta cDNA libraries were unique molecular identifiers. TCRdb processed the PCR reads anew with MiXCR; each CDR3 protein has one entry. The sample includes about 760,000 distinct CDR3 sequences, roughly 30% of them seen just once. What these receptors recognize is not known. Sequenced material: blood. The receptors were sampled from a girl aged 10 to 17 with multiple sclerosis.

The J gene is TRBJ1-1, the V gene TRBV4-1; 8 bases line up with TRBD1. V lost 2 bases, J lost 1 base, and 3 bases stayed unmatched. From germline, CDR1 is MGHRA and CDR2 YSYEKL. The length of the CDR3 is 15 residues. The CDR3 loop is CASSQPGTGNTEAFF. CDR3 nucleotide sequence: TGCGCCAGCAGCCAACCCGGGACAGGGAACACTGAAGCTTTCTTT.

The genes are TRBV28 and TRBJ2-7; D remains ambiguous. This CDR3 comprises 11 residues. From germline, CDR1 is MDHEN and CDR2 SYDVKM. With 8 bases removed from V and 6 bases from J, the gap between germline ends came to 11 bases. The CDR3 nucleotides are TGTGCCAGCGTGGTTGAGGCCGAGCAGTACTTC. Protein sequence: CASVVEAEQYF.

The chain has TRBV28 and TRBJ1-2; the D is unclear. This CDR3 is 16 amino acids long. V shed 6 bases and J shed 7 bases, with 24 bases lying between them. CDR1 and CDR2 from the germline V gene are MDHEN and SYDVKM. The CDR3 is CASRRSRARPRSGYTF. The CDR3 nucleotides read TGTGCCAGCAGACGTTCCCGGGCCCGCCCAAGAAGTGGCTACACCTTC.

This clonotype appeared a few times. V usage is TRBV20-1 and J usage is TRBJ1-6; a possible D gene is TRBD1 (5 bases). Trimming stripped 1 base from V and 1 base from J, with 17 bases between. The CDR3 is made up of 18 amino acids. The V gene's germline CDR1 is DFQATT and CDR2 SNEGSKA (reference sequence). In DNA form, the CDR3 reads TGCAGTGCTAGAGGTTGGCAGGGCCGGGGGTCCTATAATTCACCCCTCCACTTT. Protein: CSARGWQGRGSYNSPLHF.

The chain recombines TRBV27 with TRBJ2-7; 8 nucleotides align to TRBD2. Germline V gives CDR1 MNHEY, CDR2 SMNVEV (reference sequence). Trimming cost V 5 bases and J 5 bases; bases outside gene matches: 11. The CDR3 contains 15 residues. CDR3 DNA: TGTGCCAGCAGTCTTTTCCGGGGGGGAAGAGACGAGCAGTACTTC. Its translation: CASSLFRGGRDEQYF.

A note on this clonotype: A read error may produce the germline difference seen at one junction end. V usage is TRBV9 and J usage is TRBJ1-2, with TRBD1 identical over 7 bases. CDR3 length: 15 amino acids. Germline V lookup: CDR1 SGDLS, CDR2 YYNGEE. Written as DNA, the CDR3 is TGTGCCAGCAGCGTAGACAGGGGCGTTGGCTATGGCTACACTTTC. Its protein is CASSVDRGVGYGYTF.

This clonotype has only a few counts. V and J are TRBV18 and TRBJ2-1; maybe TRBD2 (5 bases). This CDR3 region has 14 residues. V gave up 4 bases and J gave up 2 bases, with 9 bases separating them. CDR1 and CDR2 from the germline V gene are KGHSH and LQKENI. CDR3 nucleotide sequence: TGTGCCAGCTCACAGGCTAGCCCCTACAATGAGCAGTTCTTC. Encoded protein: CASSQASPYNEQFF.

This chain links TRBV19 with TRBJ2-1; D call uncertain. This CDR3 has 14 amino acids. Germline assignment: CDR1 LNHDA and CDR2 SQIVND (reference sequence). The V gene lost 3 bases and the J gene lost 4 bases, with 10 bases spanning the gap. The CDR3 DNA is TGTGCCAGTAGTATGAGGCAGGATTACAATGAGCAGTTCTTC. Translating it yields CASSMRQDYNEQFF.

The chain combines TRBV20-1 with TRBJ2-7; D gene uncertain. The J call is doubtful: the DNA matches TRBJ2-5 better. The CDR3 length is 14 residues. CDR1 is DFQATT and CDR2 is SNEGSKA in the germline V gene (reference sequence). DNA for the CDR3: TGCAGTGCTTTAGTTAGCCTAAACGCAGAGACCCAGTACTTC. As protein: CSALVSLNAETQYF.

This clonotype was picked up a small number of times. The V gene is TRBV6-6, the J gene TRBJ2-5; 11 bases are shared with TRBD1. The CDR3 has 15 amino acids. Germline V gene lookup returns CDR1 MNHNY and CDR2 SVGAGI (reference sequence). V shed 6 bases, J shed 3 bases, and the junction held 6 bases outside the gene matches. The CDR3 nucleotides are TGTGCCAGCAGGCCTAGGGACAGGGGGGAAGAGACCCAGTACTTC. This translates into CASRPRDRGEETQYF.

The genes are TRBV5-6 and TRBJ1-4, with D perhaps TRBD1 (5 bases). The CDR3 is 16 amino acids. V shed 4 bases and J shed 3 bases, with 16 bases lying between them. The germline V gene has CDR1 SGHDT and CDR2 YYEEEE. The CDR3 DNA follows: TGTGCCAGCAGCCTCGGGAGGGGCCTGGCTAATGAAAAACTGTTTTTT. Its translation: CASSLGRGLANEKLFF.